These T cell receptor beta chains were read from a single sample in a study of CD8 T cells in ankylosing spondylitis. From the 5' RACE reads, TCRdb called clonotypes with MiXCR, one entry per CDR3 protein. The table lists 130,000 or so distinct CDR3 sequences, around 10% of them singletons. Sequencing used blood, either unsorted or a sorted T cell fraction (not recorded which). The receptors come from a female donor with ankylosing spondylitis or in good health (not recorded which). Each CDR3 is given with its conserved first and last residue. Fields, in order: V gene, D gene, clone size, J gene, CDR3 DNA, CDR3 protein. D genes are given only for firm matches. The listing skips clone size in some rows; elsewhere it reads once, few, many or a size class.

>TRBV7-2|TRBD2|many|TRBJ2-5
TGTGCCAGCAGCTTAGTAGGGACTAGCGGCCAAGAGACCCAGTACTTC
CASSLVGTSGQETQYF
>TRBV12-3/TRBV12-4|.|once|TRBJ2-7
TGTGCCAACAGTTCCTCGCGGACGGAGCAGTACTTC
CANSSSRTEQYF
>TRBV20-1|.|many|TRBJ2-5
TGCAGTGCTAGAGTACGGGGGTGGGAACAAGAGACCCAGTACTTC
CSARVRGWEQETQYF
>TRBV5-1|.|many|TRBJ2-7
TGCGCCAGCAGCCCGGACGGACGGCTCGGGCAGTACTTC
CASSPDGRLGQYF
>TRBV3-1|TRBD2|.|TRBJ2-1
TGTGCCTGCACCCAGGAGGGACTAGCGGGCCGCTACAATGAGCAGTTCTTC
CACTQEGLAGRYNEQFF
>TRBV20-1|.|many|TRBJ1-1
TGCAGTGCTAGAGGGGGGAACACTGAAGCTTTCTTT
CSARGGNTEAFF
>TRBV5-6|.|many|TRBJ2-7
TGTGCCAGCAGTGAAGTCGGTAGGGAAGTCAACGAGCAGTACTTC
CASSEVGREVNEQYF
>TRBV6-2/TRBV6-3|TRBD2|many|TRBJ2-7
TGTGCCAGCAGAGCAGCGGGAGCGGTTTACGAGCAGTACTTC
CASRAAGAVYEQYF
>TRBV29-1|TRBD1|many|TRBJ1-2
TGCAGCGTTGTCCCCCTGTTCCAGGGGGGTGGCTACACCTTC
CSVVPLFQGGGYTF
>TRBV20-1|.|many|TRBJ2-3
TGCAGTGCTAGAGATGAGGGCGCGACAGATACGCAGTATTTT
CSARDEGATDTQYF
>TRBV3-1|.|many|TRBJ1-4
TGTGCCAGCAGCCAACTCCCTGGGGGGGCTAATGAAAAACTGTTTTTT
CASSQLPGGANEKLFF
>TRBV24-1|.|many|TRBJ2-1
TGTGCCACCCGACGTTCCAATGAGCAGTTCTTC
CATRRSNEQFF
>TRBV29-1|.|.|TRBJ1-1
TGCAGCGTTGGAGACCCGGGACCCGGCACTGAAGCTTTCTTT
CSVGDPGPGTEAFF
>TRBV10-3|.|many|TRBJ2-5
TGTGCCATCAGTGAAGAGGAGACCCAGTACTTC
CAISEEETQYF
>TRBV12-3/TRBV12-4|.|many|TRBJ2-1
TGTGCCAGCAGGGTAGGGCTACCCTACAATGAGCAGTTCTTC
CASRVGLPYNEQFF
>TRBV15|TRBD1|many|TRBJ2-1
TGTGCCACCAGCGGGACAGGTTACAATGAGCAGTTCTTC
CATSGTGYNEQFF
>TRBV9|TRBD2|many|TRBJ2-3
TGTGCCAGCAGCGTTTTCGGGGGAGGGAGCACAGATACGCAGTATTTT
CASSVFGGGSTDTQYF
>TRBV10-3|TRBD1|many|TRBJ2-1
TGTGCCATCAGTGACCCGGGACAGCCTAGCTCCTACAATGAGCAGTTCTTC
CAISDPGQPSSYNEQFF
>TRBV5-1|.|many|TRBJ1-2
TGCGCCAGCAGCTTGGGACGGAATTACACCTTC
CASSLGRNYTF
>TRBV20-1|TRBD2|many|TRBJ2-1
TGCAGTGCTAAAGCGGGAGGGCTGGATTACAATGAGCAGTTCTTC
CSAKAGGLDYNEQFF
>TRBV20-1|.|many|TRBJ2-5
TGCAGTGCTTGCTGCAGTCCCCCTGGACAAGAGACCCAGTACTTC
CSACCSPPGQETQYF
>TRBV15|.|many|TRBJ1-5
TGTGCCACCAGCAGAGTACAGGTCGAGGGTCAGCCCCAGCATTTT
CATSRVQVEGQPQHF
>TRBV7-3|.|.|TRBJ2-1
TGTGCCAGCAGCTTATTTATGGGGGGTAAAGACCACAATGAGCAGTTCTTC
CASSLFMGGKDHNEQFF
>TRBV7-2|TRBD1|many|TRBJ1-2
TGTGCCAGCAGCTTAGCGCGACAGGGTCGAGGCTACACCTTC
CASSLARQGRGYTF
>TRBV3-1|.|many|TRBJ1-5
TGTGCCAGCAGCCGACGACGACGGAATACTAGCCTTAATCAGCCCCAGCATTTT
CASSRRRRNTSLNQPQHF
>TRBV24-1|.|many|TRBJ1-2
TGTGCCACCAGTGATCCCCACCGCAAGGGGAGCTACACCTTC
CATSDPHRKGSYTF
>TRBV6-4|.|many|TRBJ1-1
TGTGCCAGCAGTGACTCGGACAACACTGAAGCTTTCTTT
CASSDSDNTEAFF
>TRBV27|TRBD2|many|TRBJ2-3
TGTGCCAGAAACGTCGGAGCGGGATCCGCAGATACGCAGTATTTT
CARNVGAGSADTQYF
>TRBV12-3/TRBV12-4|.|many|TRBJ2-4
TGTGCCAGCAGTTTTTCGCAGTTGGCGGACATTCAGTACTTC
CASSFSQLADIQYF
>TRBV29-1|.|many|TRBJ1-1
TGCAGCGTTGTGGGCGGCGACTTCTTT
CSVVGGDFF
>TRBV19|TRBD1|many|TRBJ2-7
TGTGCCAGTAGTCCCAGGACAGGGAACTACGAGCAGTACTTC
CASSPRTGNYEQYF
>TRBV7-2|.|many|TRBJ1-5
TGTGCCAGCAGCTTAGGAGGGAGTAGTCAGCCCCAGCATTTT
CASSLGGSSQPQHF
>TRBV5-1|.|.|TRBJ2-2
TGCGCCAGCAGCTTGGCCTTATCAAGGGATCGGGGGGAGCTGTTTTTT
CASSLALSRDRGELFF
>TRBV7-6|.|.|TRBJ2-1
TGTGCCAGCAGCTTAGGGGGGCGGAATGAGCAGTTCTTC
CASSLGGRNEQFF
>TRBV12-3/TRBV12-4|.|many|TRBJ2-7
TGTGCCAGCAGACTGACAGGCTCCGAGCAGTACTTC
CASRLTGSEQYF
>TRBV5-1|TRBD1|many|TRBJ2-5
TGCGCCAGCAGCTTGGTACAGGGGCAAGAGACCCAGTACTTC
CASSLVQGQETQYF
>TRBV7-9|.|many|TRBJ1-5
TGTGCCAGCAGCTCGGACAGTAGCAATCAGCCCCAGCATTTT
CASSSDSSNQPQHF
>TRBV7-8|TRBD1|.|TRBJ2-1
TGTGCCAGTCGGGACAGGGGGGATGAGCAGTTCTTC
CASRDRGDEQFF
>TRBV7-2|TRBD2|many|TRBJ2-3
TGTGCCAGCAGCTTAGGACTAGCATCCGATACGCAGTATTTT
CASSLGLASDTQYF
>TRBV5-1|.|many|TRBJ1-2
TGCGCCAGCGGTTCGGGTCAGTTTGATGGCTACACCTTC
CASGSGQFDGYTF
>TRBV4-2|.|many|TRBJ2-1
TGTGCCAGCAGCCATGATAGGGGTGAGCAGTTCTTC
CASSHDRGEQFF
>TRBV5-1|.|few|TRBJ2-1
TGCGCCAGCAGCCAGGGTCAGTCGTCCTACAATGAGCAGTTCTTC
CASSQGQSSYNEQFF
>TRBV18|TRBD1|many|TRBJ2-2
TGTGCCAGCTCACCCGACAGGGGGAACGCCGGGGAGCTGTTTTTT
CASSPDRGNAGELFF
>TRBV14|.|.|TRBJ1-2
TGTGCCAGCAGCCAAGTAGGCAGGGAATCCTATGGCTACACCTTC
CASSQVGRESYGYTF
>TRBV5-1|.|many|TRBJ2-1
TGCGCCAGCAATTATGCGGACGGGACCTACAATGAGCAGTTCTTC
CASNYADGTYNEQFF
>TRBV27|.|many|TRBJ1-1
TGTGCCAGCAGGAAGAACACTGAAGCTTTCTTT
CASRKNTEAFF
>TRBV20-1|.|once|TRBJ2-2
TGCAGTGCTAGGGACAACACCGAGGAGCTGTTTTTT
CSARDNTEELFF
>TRBV11-2|.|many|TRBJ1-1
TGTGCCAGCAGCTTAGTTAGGGGGAACACTGAAGCTTTCTTT
CASSLVRGNTEAFF
>TRBV27|TRBD1|many|TRBJ1-2
TGTGCCAGCAGTCGACAGGGAACCAACTATGGCTACACCTTC
CASSRQGTNYGYTF
>TRBV7-2|.|many|TRBJ2-1
TGTGCCAGCAGCTTATTGGGGGGGCCCAATGAGCAGTTCTTC
CASSLLGGPNEQFF
>TRBV11-2|TRBD1|many|TRBJ1-6
TGTGCCAGCAGCTCCGGGACAGGAGGTTTCACCCTCCACTTT
CASSSGTGGFTLHF
>TRBV7-2|TRBD1|few|TRBJ2-7
TGTGCCAGCAGCCAGAGACAGGGATCCTCCTACGAGCAGTACTTC
CASSQRQGSSYEQYF
>TRBV12-3/TRBV12-4|.|.|TRBJ2-4
TGTACCCGCAGTTTGACCCCCGGGACCGGATCTCTAGCCAAAAACATTCAGTACTTC
CTRSLTPGTGSLAKNIQYF
>TRBV12-3/TRBV12-4|.|.|TRBJ2-7
TGTGCCAGCAGTTTTTACAGGGCGGGGGCCTCCTACGAGCAGTACTTC
CASSFYRAGASYEQYF
>TRBV5-1|TRBD1|many|TRBJ1-1
TGCGCCAGCAGCTTGGCTTCAGGGGGGACTGAAGCTTTCTTT
CASSLASGGTEAFF